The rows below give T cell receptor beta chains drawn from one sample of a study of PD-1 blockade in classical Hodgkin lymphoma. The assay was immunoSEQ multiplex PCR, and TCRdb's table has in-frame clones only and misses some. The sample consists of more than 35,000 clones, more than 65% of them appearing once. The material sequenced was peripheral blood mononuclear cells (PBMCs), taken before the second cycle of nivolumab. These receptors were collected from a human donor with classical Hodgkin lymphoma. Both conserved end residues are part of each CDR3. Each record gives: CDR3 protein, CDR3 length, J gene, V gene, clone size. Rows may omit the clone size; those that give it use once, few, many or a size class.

CASSTTSSPYNEQFF | 15 | TRBJ2-1 | TRBV5-1 | .
CATSREPRTYGELFF | 15 | TRBJ2-2 | TRBV15 | .
CASSQVSGQGGFTDTQYF | 18 | TRBJ2-3 | TRBV4-1 | .
CASSLPLGNYGYTF | 14 | TRBJ1-2 | TRBV5-5 | .
CASSSTGDRCFGQYF | 15 | TRBJ2-7 | TRBV6-6 | few
CAWRGQGSEQPQHF | 14 | TRBJ1-5 | TRBV30 | .
CAISGTSGGGTDTQYF | 16 | TRBJ2-3 | TRBV10-3 | .
CASSPTVQETQYF | 13 | TRBJ2-5 | TRBV7-2 | .
CASSVDGLNQPQHF | 14 | TRBJ1-5 | TRBV9 | .
CASSVARAGDGSPLHF | 16 | TRBJ1-6 | TRBV2 | .
CASRKERGVSDQPQHF | 16 | TRBJ1-5 | TRBV2 | .
CASSLARAPAGELFF | 15 | TRBJ2-2 | TRBV28 | .
CASSQTGGGETQYF | 14 | TRBJ2-5 | TRBV7-8 | .
CAWSNKGTGELFF | 13 | TRBJ2-2 | TRBV30 | .
CASSPSRLAGAGIQYF | 16 | TRBJ2-4 | TRBV19 | .
CASSFVDFTGELFF | 14 | TRBJ2-2 | TRBV5-1 | .
CASSLTPGTQYF | 12 | TRBJ2-5 | TRBV7-6 | .
CARRKESSSQMQYTLTDTQYF | 21 | TRBJ2-3 | TRBV30 | .
CASSYRDHTGELFF | 14 | TRBJ2-2 | TRBV9 | .
CSVRGTPSTDTQYF | 14 | TRBJ2-3 | TRBV29-1 | .
CASSQRAQKNIQYF | 14 | TRBJ2-4 | TRBV5-8 | few
CASSPLRSSGGFGQETQYF | 19 | TRBJ2-5 | TRBV7-2 | .
CASSLDRKGQGGHEQYF | 17 | TRBJ2-7 | TRBV7-8 | .
CASSQVDKNIQYF | 13 | TRBJ2-4 | TRBV4-3 | .
CAISTGGGEKLFF | 13 | TRBJ1-4 | TRBV10-3 | .
CASSTLHNSGNTIYF | 15 | TRBJ1-3 | TRBV19 | .
CASSIGQGARIATYEQYF | 18 | TRBJ2-7 | TRBV19 | .
CASRPLNRASGANVLTF | 17 | TRBJ2-6 | TRBV5-1 | .
CASSFGDQPQHF | 12 | TRBJ1-5 | TRBV7-9 | few
CASSPGTGTSGFTDTQYF | 18 | TRBJ2-3 | TRBV11-3 | .